This T cell receptor beta chain was identified in a study of memory CD4+ T cells and cytomegalovirus serostatus. General observations from the study: Suggested: most of the CMV-linked TCR signature lies in CD4+ memory cells.

On this clone: Its antigen remains unknown.

The sort gate was single viable CD3+CD4+CD8-CD45RO+ cells for memory CD4+ T cells. The CDR3 length is 14 residues. Germline V gene data show CDR1 as SGHTA and CDR2 as FQGNSA. Trimming took 5 bases from V and 2 from J, leaving 9 bases between them. TCRdb's table, derived via immunoSEQ multiplex PCR, lists solely in-frame clones and lacks some. Here the sample spans some 73,000 clones, under 80% being singletons. The V and J genes are TRBV7-2 and TRBJ1-4, with a tentative D call TRBD1 (6 bases). The sample taken for sequencing was memory CD4+ T cells from blood. The source of this sequence is an adult in good health and CMV-seropositive. The CDR3 spells CASSQTGTNEKLFF. In DNA, the CDR3 is TGTGCCAGCAGCCAGACAGGCACTAATGAAAAACTGTTTTTT.